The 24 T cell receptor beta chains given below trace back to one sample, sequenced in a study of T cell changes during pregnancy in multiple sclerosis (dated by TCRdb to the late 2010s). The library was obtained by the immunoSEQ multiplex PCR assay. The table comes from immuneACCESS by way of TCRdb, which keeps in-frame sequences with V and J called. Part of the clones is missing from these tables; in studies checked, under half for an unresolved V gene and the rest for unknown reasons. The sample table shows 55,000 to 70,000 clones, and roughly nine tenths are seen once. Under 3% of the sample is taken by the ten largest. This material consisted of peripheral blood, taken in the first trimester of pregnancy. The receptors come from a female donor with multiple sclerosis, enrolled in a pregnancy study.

CDR3 amino acids: CASSWGQGYEQYF. CDR3 coding DNA: TGTGCCAGTAGTTGGGGACAGGGATACGAGCAGTACTTC. The chain combines TRBV19 with TRBJ2-7, with 9 bases identical to TRBD1. The V segment lost 5 bases and the J segment 4 bases; nucleotides outside the gene matches: 3. Germline-derived CDR1 and CDR2 are LNHDA and SQIVND (reference sequence). The CDR3 runs 13 residues.

The CDR3 region is CASSKLRPPGPNTEAFF. DNA for the CDR3: TGTGCCAGCAGTAAACTCCGCCCGCCAGGGCCGAACACTGAAGCTTTCTTT. The chain employs TRBV2 and TRBJ1-1; weak D call: TRBD1 (5 bases). The CDR3 length is 17 residues. Trimming took off 5 bases at V and 1 base at J, with 20 bases between the two ends. Germline CDR1 is SNHLY and CDR2 is FYNNEI. Filled out from reference TRBV2 and TRBJ1-1, the complete variable domain reads EPEVTQTPSHQVTQMGQEVILRCVPISNHLYFYWYRQILGQKVEFLVSFYNNEISEKSEIFDDQFSVERPDGSNFTLKIRSTKLEDSAMYFCASSKLRPPGPNTEAFFGQGTRLTVV.

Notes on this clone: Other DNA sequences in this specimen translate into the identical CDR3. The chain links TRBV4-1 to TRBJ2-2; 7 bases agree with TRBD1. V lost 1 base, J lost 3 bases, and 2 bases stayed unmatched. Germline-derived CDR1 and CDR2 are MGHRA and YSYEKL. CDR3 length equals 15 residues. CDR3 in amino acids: CASSQADRDTGELFF. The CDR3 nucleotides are TGCGCCAGCAGCCAAGCCGACAGGGACACCGGGGAGCTGTTTTTT.

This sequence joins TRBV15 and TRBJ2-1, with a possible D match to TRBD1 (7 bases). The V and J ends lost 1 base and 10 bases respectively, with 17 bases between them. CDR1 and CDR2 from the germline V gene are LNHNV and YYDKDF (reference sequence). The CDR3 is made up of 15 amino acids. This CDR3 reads CATSRGGAGTEEQFF. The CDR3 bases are TGTGCCACCAGCAGAGGTGGTGCGGGGACAGAGGAGCAGTTCTTC.

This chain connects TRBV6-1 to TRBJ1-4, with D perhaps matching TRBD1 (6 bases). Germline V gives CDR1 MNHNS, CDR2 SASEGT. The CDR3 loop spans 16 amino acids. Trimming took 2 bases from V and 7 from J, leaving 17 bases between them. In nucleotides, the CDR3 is TGTGCCAGCAGTGAATTGGGGGGGCAGGGAGCTGAAAAACTGTTTTTT. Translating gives CASSELGGQGAEKLFF.

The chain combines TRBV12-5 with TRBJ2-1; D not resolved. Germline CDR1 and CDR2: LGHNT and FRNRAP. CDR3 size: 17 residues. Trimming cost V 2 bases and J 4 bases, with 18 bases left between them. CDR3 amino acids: CASGLPPPSGFYNEQFF. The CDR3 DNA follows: TGTGCTAGTGGTTTGCCTCCTCCCTCCGGGTTTTACAATGAGCAGTTCTTC.

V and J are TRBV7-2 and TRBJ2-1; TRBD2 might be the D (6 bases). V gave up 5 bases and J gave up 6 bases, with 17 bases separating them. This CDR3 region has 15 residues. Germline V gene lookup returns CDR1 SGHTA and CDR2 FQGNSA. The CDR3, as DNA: TGTGCCAGCAGCCGCCGGGCGGGATGGGCCAATGAGCAGTTCTTC. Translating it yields CASSRRAGWANEQFF.

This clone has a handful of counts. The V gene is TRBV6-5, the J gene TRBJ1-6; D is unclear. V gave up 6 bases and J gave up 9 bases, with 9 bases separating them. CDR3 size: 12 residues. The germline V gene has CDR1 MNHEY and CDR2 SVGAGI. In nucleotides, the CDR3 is TGTGCCAGCAGCGCCCTAGGTTCACCCCTCCACTTT. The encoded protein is CASSALGSPLHF.

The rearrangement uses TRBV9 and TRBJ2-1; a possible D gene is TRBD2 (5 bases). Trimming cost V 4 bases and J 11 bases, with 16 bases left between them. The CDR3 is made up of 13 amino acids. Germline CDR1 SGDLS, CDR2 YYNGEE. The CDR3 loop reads CASSLSGLPKQFF. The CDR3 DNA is TGTGCCAGCAGCCTCAGTGGACTGCCCAAGCAGTTCTTC.

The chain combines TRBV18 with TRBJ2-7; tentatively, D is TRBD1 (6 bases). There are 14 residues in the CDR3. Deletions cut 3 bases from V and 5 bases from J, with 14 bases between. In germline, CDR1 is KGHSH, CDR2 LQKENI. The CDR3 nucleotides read TGTGCCAGCTCACCTTCTAGAACAGGGAACGAGCAGTACTTC. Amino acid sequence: CASSPSRTGNEQYF.

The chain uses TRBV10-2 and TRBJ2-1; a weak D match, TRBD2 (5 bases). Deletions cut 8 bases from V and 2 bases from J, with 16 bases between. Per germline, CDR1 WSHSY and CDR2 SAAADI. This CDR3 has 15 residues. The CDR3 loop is CASSSSAEAYNEQFF. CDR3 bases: TGCGCCAGCTCAAGTTCGGCGGAGGCCTACAATGAGCAGTTCTTC.

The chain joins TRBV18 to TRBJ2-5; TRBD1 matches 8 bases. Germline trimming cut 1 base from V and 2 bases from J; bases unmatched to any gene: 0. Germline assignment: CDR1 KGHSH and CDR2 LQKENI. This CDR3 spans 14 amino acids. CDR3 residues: CASSPRDRQETQYF. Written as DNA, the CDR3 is TGTGCCAGCTCACCACGGGACAGGCAAGAGACCCAGTACTTC.

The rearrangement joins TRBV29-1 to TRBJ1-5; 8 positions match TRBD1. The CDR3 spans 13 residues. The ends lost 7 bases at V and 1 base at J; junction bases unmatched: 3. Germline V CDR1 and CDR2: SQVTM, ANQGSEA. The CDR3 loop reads CSAGQGSNQPQHF. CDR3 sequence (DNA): TGCAGCGCTGGACAGGGAAGCAATCAGCCCCAGCATTTT.

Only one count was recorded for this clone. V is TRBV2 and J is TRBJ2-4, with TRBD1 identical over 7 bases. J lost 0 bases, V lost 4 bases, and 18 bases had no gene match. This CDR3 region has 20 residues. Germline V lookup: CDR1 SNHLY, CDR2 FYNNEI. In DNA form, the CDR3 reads TGTGCCAGCAGTGGGGAAATAAGGGGGCGTTGGGAACTAGCCAAAAACATTCAGTACTTC. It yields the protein CASSGEIRGRWELAKNIQYF. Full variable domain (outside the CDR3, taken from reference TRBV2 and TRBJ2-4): EPEVTQTPSHQVTQMGQEVILRCVPISNHLYFYWYRQILGQKVEFLVSFYNNEISEKSEIFDDQFSVERPDGSNFTLKIRSTKLEDSAMYFCASSGEIRGRWELAKNIQYFGAGTRLSVL.

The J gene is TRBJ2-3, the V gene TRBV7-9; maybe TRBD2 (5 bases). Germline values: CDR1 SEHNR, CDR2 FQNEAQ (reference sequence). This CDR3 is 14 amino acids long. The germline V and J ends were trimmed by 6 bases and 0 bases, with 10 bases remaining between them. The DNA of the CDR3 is TGTGCCAGCAGAGGACTTATCAGCACAGATACGCAGTATTTT. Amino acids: CASRGLISTDTQYF.

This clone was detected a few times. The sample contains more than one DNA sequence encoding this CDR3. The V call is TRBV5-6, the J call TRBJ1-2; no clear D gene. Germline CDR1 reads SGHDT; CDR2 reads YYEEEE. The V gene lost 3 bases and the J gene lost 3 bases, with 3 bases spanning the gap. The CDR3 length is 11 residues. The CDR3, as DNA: TGTGCCAGCAGCTCCTACTATGGCTACACCTTC. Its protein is CASSSYYGYTF. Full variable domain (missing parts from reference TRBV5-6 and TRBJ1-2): DAGVTQSPTHLIKTRGQQVTLRCSPKSGHDTVSWYQQALGQGPQFIFQYYEEEERQRGNFPDRFSGHQFPNYSSELNVNALLLGDSALYLCASSSYYGYTFGSGTRLTVV.

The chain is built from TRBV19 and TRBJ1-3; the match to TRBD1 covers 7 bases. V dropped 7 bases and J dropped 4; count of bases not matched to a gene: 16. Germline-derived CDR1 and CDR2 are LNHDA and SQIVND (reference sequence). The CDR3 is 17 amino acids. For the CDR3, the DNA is TGTGCCAGTAAACCTCTTACCCTCGGGACAGCAGGAAACACCATATATTTT. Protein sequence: CASKPLTLGTAGNTIYF.

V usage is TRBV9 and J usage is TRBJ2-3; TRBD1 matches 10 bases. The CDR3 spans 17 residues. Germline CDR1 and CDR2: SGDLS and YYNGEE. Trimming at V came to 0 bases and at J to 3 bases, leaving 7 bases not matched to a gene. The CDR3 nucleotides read TGTGCCAGCAGCGTAGAGGGACAGGGGTATGGGACAGATACGCAGTATTTT. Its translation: CASSVEGQGYGTDTQYF.

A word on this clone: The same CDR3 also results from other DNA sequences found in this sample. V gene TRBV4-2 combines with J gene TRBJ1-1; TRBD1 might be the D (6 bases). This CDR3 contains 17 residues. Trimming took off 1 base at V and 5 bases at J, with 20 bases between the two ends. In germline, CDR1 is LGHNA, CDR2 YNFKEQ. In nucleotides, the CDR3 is TGTGCCAGCAGCCAAGTGATCAGGGAGGGGGGGAATACTGAAGCTTTCTTT. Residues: CASSQVIREGGNTEAFF.

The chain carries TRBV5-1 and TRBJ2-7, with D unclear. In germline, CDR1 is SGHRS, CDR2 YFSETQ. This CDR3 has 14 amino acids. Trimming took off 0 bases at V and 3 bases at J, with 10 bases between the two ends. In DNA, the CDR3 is TGCGCCAGCAGCTTGGGGCAGGAAAACTACGAGCAGTACTTC. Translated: CASSLGQENYEQYF.

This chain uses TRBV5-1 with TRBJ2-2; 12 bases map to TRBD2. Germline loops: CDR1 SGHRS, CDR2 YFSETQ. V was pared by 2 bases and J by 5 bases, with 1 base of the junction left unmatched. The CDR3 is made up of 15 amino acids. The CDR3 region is CASSLGLAGTGELFF. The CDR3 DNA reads TGCGCCAGCAGCTTAGGACTAGCGGGGACCGGGGAGCTGTTTTTT.

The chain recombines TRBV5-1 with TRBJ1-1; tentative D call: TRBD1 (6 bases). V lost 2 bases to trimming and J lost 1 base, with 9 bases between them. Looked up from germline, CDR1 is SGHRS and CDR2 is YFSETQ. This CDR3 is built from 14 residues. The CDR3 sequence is CASSFTGPNTEAFF. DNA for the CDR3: TGCGCCAGCAGCTTTACAGGGCCGAACACTGAAGCTTTCTTT.

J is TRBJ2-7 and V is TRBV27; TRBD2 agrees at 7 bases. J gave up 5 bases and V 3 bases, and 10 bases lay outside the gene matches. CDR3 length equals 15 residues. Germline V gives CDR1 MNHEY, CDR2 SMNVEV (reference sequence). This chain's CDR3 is CASSFYGGLGDEQYF. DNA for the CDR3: TGTGCCAGCAGTTTTTATGGCGGACTAGGGGACGAGCAGTACTTC.

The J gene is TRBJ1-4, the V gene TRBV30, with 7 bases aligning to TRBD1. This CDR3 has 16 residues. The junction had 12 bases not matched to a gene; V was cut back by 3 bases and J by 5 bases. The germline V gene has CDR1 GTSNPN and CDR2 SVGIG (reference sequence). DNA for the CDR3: TGTGCCTGGAGCGGTCCCACCCCCAGGGGGAATGAAAAACTGTTTTTT. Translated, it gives CAWSGPTPRGNEKLFF. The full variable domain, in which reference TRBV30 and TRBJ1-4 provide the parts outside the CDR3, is SQTIHQWPATLVQPVGSPLSLECTVEGTSNPNLYWYRQAAGRGLQLLFYSVGIGQISSEVPQNLSASRPQDRQFILSSKKLLLSDSGFYLCAWSGPTPRGNEKLFFGSGTQLSVL.